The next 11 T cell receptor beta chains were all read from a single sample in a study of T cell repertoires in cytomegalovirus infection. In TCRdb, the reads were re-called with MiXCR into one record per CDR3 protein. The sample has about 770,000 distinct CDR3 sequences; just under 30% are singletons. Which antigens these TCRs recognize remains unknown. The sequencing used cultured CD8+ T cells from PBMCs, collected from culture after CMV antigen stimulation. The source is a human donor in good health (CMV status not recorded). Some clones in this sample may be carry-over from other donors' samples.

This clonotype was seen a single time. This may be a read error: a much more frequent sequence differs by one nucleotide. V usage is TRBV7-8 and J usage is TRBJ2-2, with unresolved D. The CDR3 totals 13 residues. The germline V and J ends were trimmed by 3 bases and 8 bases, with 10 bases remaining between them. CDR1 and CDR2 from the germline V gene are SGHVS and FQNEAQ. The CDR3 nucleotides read TGTGCCAGCAGCTTCTCCTCGGCGGGGGAGCTGTTTTTT. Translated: CASSFSSAGELFF.

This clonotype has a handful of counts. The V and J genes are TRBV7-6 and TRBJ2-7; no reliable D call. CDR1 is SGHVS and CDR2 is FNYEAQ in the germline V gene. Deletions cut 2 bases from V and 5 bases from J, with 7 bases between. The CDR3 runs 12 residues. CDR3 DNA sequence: TGTGCCAGCAGCTTAATCGGAAACGAGCAGTACTTC. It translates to CASSLIGNEQYF.

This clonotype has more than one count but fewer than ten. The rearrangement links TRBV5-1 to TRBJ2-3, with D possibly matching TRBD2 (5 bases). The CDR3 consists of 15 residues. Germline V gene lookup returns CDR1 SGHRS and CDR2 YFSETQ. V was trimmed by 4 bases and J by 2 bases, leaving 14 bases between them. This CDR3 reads CASSLPSADTDTQYF. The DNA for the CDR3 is TGCGCCAGCAGCCTACCCTCAGCGGACACAGATACGCAGTATTTT.

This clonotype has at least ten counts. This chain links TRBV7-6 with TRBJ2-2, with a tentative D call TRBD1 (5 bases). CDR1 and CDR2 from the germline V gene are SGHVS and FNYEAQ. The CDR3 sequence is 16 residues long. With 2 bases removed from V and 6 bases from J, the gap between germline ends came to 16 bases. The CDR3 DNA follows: TGTGCCAGCAGCTTATTGGCAGGGCGATACGCCGGGGAGCTGTTTTTT. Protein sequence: CASSLLAGRYAGELFF. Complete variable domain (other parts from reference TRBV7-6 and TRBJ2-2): GAGVSQSPRYKVTKRGQDVALRCDPISGHVSLYWYRQALGQGPEFLTYFNYEAQQDKSGLPNDRFSAERPEGSISTLTIQRTEQRDSAMYRCASSLLAGRYAGELFFGEGSRLTVL.

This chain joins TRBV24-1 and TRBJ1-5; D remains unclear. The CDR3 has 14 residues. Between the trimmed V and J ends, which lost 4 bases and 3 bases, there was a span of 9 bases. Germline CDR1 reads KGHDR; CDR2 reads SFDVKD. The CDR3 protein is CATSESTYNQPQHF. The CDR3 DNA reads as TGTGCCACCAGTGAATCGACTTACAATCAGCCCCAGCATTTT.

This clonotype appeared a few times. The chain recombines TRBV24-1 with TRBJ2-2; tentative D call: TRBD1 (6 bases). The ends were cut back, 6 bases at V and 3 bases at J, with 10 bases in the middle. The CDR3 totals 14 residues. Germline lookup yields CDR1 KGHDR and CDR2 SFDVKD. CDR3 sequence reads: CATSLGADTGELFF. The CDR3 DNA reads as TGTGCCACCAGTTTGGGGGCCGACACCGGGGAGCTGTTTTTT.

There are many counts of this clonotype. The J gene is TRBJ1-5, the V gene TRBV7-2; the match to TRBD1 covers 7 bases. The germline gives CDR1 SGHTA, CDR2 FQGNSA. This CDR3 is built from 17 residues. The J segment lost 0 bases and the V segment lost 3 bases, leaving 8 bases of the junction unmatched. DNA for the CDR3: TGTGCCAGCAGCTTGGGACAGACAATCTATAGCAATCAGCCCCAGCATTTT. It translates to CASSLGQTIYSNQPQHF.

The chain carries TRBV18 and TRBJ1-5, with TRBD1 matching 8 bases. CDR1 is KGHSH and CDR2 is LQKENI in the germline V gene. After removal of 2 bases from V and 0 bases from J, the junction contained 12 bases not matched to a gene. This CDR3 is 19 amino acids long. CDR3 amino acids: CASSPNDRGGSYSNQPQHF. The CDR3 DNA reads TGTGCCAGCTCACCAAACGACAGGGGAGGGTCTTATAGCAATCAGCCCCAGCATTTT.

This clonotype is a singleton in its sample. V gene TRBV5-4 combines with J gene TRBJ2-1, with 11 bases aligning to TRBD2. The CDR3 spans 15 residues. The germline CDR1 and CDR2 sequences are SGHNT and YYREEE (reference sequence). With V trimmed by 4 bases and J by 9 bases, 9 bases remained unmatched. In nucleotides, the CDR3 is TGTGCCAGCAGCCCCGGTATAGCGGGGGGGTTTGAGCAGTTCTTC. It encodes CASSPGIAGGFEQFF.

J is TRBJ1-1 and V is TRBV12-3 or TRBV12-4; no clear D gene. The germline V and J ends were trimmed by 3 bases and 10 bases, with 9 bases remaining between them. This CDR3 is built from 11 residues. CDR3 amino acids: CASSFGLPAFF. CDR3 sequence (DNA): TGTGCCAGCAGTTTTGGCCTTCCAGCTTTCTTT.

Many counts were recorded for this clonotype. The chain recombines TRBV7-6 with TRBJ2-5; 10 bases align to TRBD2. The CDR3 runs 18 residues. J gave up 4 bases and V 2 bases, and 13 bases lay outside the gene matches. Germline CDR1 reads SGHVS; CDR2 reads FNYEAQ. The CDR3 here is CASSLLEPLAGPPETQYF. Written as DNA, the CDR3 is TGTGCCAGCAGCTTACTCGAACCACTAGCGGGGCCTCCAGAGACCCAGTACTTC.